This TCR beta chain was obtained from a study of somatic mutations in cytotoxic T cells in rheumatoid arthritis. TCRdb's table, derived via immunoSEQ multiplex PCR, lists solely in-frame clones and lacks some. The data show about 18,000 clones, approximately 80% seen once. CDR1 is LNHDA, CDR2 SQIVND, per germline (reference sequence). The CDR3 is 15 amino acids. Trimming cost V 1 base and J 3 bases, with 11 bases left between them. This chain uses TRBV19 with TRBJ2-3; no clear D. The sample taken for sequencing was CD8+ T cells sorted from blood. The sequence derives from an adult with rheumatoid arthritis. CDR3 in amino acids: CASSIGLTGTDTQYF. DNA of the CDR3: TGTGCCAGTAGTATAGGACTTACCGGGACAGATACGCAGTATTTT.